The entry below gives a single T cell receptor (beta chain) sequence along with its context. What it binds is not known. Trimming shortened V by 4 bases and J by 3 bases, and 16 bases separated the two germline ends. This CDR3 comprises 15 residues. In germline, CDR1 is SGHRS, CDR2 YFSETQ. This sample is drawn from a study of cytomegalovirus exposure and HLA in healthy donors. Overall study context: About four fifths of 350 to 400 genotyped donors fell in the Caucasian-associated ancestry cluster. Whole-study results and caveats: DRB1 had the most TCR associations and HLA-C the fewest, a later analysis found, with rates varying by HLA locus.

Primers for the PCR totalled 60 Vbeta and 13 Jbeta. As originally analysed: A later analysis tallied approximately 87 million unique TCR beta chains, approximately 10 million of them shared. Profiling relied on immunoSEQ multiplex PCR, and the TCRdb table lists in-frame clones only, not all of them. V and J calls plus clone size are reproduced from that table; the DNA served to infer D and trimming. The sample table includes some 72,000 clones. This chain uses TRBV5-1 with TRBJ2-5; tentative D call: TRBD2 (7 bases). The TCR was taken from a young man in good health and CMV-seronegative. Material for sequencing was PBMCs. The CDR3 reads CASSHGAGAEETQYF. The CDR3 bases are TGCGCCAGCAGCCATGGGGCGGGGGCCGAAGAGACCCAGTACTTC.